This T cell receptor beta chain was profiled in a study of cytomegalovirus exposure and HLA in healthy donors (dated by TCRdb to about 2017). Background for the entire study: An earlier analysis of several hundred of the donors reported 276 Gb of sequence data and around 110 million unique TCR beta sequences from about 179 million T cells. An early release covering roughly 640 HLA-typed donors comprised 300 to 350 gigabases of sequencing data and around 85 million unique TCR sequences. Of the 300 to 500 genotyped donors, 70% to 90% were placed in the genetic ancestry cluster associated with self-reported Caucasian donors. The study was designed to test whether signatures of past pathogen exposure could be identified by cataloging public T cell receptors. The T cell repertoires of some 700 subjects were profiled by immunosequencing and related to cytomegalovirus serostatus. In addition to the first cohort of roughly 700 subjects, a separate validation cohort of 120 different subjects was used. High-throughput TCR immunosequencing, statistical association of individual TCRs with disease status, and machine learning were combined to predict cytomegalovirus infection status. A later analysis re-analyzed previously published TCR beta repertoires from 550 to 700 donors and added high-resolution HLA genotyping to study TCR occurrence patterns. Rather than using new phenotypic data, the later analysis identified candidate immune exposures from TCR beta sequences and from how often those sequences occurred across donors. An earlier analysis of about 620 of the donors applied high-throughput TCR beta sequencing to assess whether each TCR beta V gene segment acted as functional or pseudogenic. Alongside the repertoire data, information on donor age, sex, ethnicity and CMV serostatus was compiled. A later genetic analysis took genome-wide SNP genotypes for about 55% of the roughly 700 donors and used that subset as a discovery cohort. All discovery cohort repertoires had been generated using a single sequencing platform. Class I and class II HLA loci were covered by the typing at four-digit resolution. Typing coverage varied by locus: about 629-630 donors for A, B, C, DRB1 and DQB1; some 520 for DQA1; more than 600 for DPA1; more than 450 for DPB1. Several DR-DQ haplotypes were treated as single units for association and clustering because of strong linkage in the cohort. Across some 400 genotyped donors of the cohort, an average of 235,054 unique TCR beta nucleotide sequences per donor were sequenced, and around 19% of those sequences were non-productive. The paper as a whole reports these results and caveats: In a later analysis, HLA-associated TCR beta chains showed more clonal expansion and lower generation probabilities than non-associated chains that were equally common. An association between a missense DCLRE1C variant and V-gene and J-gene trimming of TCR beta chains was found in a later genetic analysis and replicated in an independent cohort. In the study, 150 to 200 TCR beta chains were listed as associated with cytomegalovirus. HLA typing was unavailable for some donors at each locus, so association tests used only the typed subset. A cluster of highly shared sequence variants was judged likely to represent a technical artifact of the sequencing pipeline. A later analysis reported that several top co-occurrence clusters appeared linked to parvovirus B19, influenza, CMV and Epstein-Barr virus. Because the 87-base-pair reads could not distinguish some IMGT-functional V segments, including TRBV6-2 and TRBV6-3, those segments were excluded. In a later genetic analysis, fewer N-insertions in productive TCRs were reported among donors in an Asian-associated ancestry cluster than the roughly 710-donor mean. Strong co-occurrence of HLA alleles, especially DR and DQ, made assigning TCR associations to individual alleles difficult. Most TCR sequences were observed very rarely across donors, whereas some public TCRs were present in many individuals. The presence/absence analyses assumed that sequencing depth was roughly uniform across donors, and that assumption may not be true. A further reported finding was that TCR beta sequences accurately predicted the HLA-A and HLA-B alleles for most subjects in the first cohort. In a later analysis, most CMV-associated TCR beta chains were found to appear HLA-restricted, with HLA associations seemingly driven largely by CMV exposure. The authors suggested that the approach could potentially be generalized to other disease states and immunological phenotypes. In an earlier analysis of over 550 of the donors, most TCR beta V segments were observed in productive rearrangements about 87% or about 30% of the time, broadly matching IMGT annotations. CMV serostatus was the only immune exposure information available for the cohort. In both the original and validation cohorts, the classifier was reported to diagnose cytomegalovirus status with high specificity and sensitivity. In a later analysis, the rate of TCR association differed among HLA loci, with DRB1 alleles having the most associated TCRs and HLA-C alleles having the fewest. Because counts were too low, seventeen rarely observed V segments, including chromosome 9 orphons, were excluded from the earlier analysis of about 500 of the donors. Correlated functional status among segregating V segments might be attributable to linkage disequilibrium, but an unknown experimental factor could not be ruled out. Specific HLA alleles were associated with 15,000 to 20,000 TCR beta sequences at a false discovery rate of 0.05 in a later analysis. In this cohort, only TCR beta chains were sequenced, and detectable features were limited by the absence of alpha or paired-chain data. In vitro tests confirmed that three of the cytomegalovirus-associated TCR beta chains recognize cytomegalovirus antigens.

From a lookup of the germline V gene (reference sequence), CDR1 and CDR2 are LNHDA and SQIVND. V was cut back by 6 bases and J by 4 bases, leaving a gap of 9 bases between them. The CDR3 spans 12 residues, from the cysteine through the phenylalanine. Only the CDR3 DNA stays, 36 bases, in frame from base 1. This clone was observed a single time. Its antigen is still unknown. Base qualities are not recorded, but no much larger clone differs from it by a single base. To prepare the library, the immunoSEQ multiplex PCR assay was applied. For the multiplex PCR, a mixture combining 60 forward primers for TCR Vbeta segments and 13 reverse primers for TCR Jbeta segments was used. A multiplex PCR assay on genomic DNA amplified the CDR3 region of rearranged TCR beta genes. The Illumina HiSeq System was used to sequence the amplified TCR beta libraries as 87-base-pair reads. Per the source publication's procedure: In a later analysis, some 80 million unique TCR beta chains were counted across the roughly 670 repertoires, and roughly 9.9 million of these chains were shared by at least two donors. Raw reads were error-corrected and collapsed into unique sequences by a nearest-neighbor algorithm in which closely related sequences were merged to remove PCR and sequencing errors. V, D and J gene segments were assigned by aligning CDR3 sequences to IMGT reference sequences. For a sequence to be retained, at least a six-nucleotide match to both a V gene segment and a J gene segment was required. A rearrangement counted as productive if the CDR3 had no stop codons and remained in frame with V and J, and every other rearrangement counted as non-productive. Following IMGT convention, CDR3 was defined as the stretch from the second conserved V-encoded cysteine to the conserved J-encoded phenylalanine. In an earlier analysis of some 550 of the donors, sequences lacking an unambiguous match to a single V gene segment were excluded. In an earlier analysis of 450 to 700 of the donors, V segments were called functional above 56.7% productive rearrangements and were called segregating when the between-donor standard deviation exceeded 5%. A statistical classification framework was built to diagnose cytomegalovirus status from the catalog of TCR beta chain sequences. In a later analysis, V and J genes were assigned by comparing TCR nucleotide sequences against IMGT/GENE-DB human TR gene sequences. In a later analysis, CDR3 sequences and most-parsimonious VDJ recombination scenarios were assigned using the TCRdist pipeline. In a later analysis, every TCR beta chain was defined by the combination of its CDR3 amino acid sequence and its V-gene family, and reads without a unique V-gene family were dropped. In a later analysis, several hundred highly shared, low-generation-probability nucleotide sequences were removed to address suspected cross-contamination and a sequencing artifact. For each public chain, a later analysis derived a clonal expansion index from normalized ranks of inferred template counts within each repertoire. In a later analysis, generation probabilities were computed using a VDJ recombination model fitted to out-of-frame rearrangements, and the results were checked against IGoR. A later analysis scored TCR-TCR, TCR-HLA and TCR-CMV co-occurrence with hypergeometric tests, applying a repertoire-size bias correction to TCR pairs. To estimate false discovery rates, a later analysis permuted the HLA or CMV assignments 20 times. In a later analysis, co-occurring TCRs were grouped with DBSCAN, and TCRdist sequence similarity was added when clustering was performed within HLA-allele-positive subsets. Repertoires with fewer than 30,000 or more than 120,000 public chains were left out of co-occurrence clustering, as were about 5 repertoires with anomalous nucleotide sharing. Here the immuneACCESS table is served through TCRdb, limited to in-frame sequences with V and J called. Missing clones are a known gap in these copies; in checked studies unresolved V genes cover under half, and the rest lacks a known reason. V and J calls and clone size follow that table, whereas D and trimming were derived from the DNA. The sample table records around 230,000 clones; about 77% of these occur just once. The ten top clones hold approximately 0.49% of the sample.

The cohort was made up of under 800 healthy bone marrow donors. All cohort members were sampled while nominally healthy, although unrecorded immune exposures were likely present. The donor tested CMV seronegative, placing the donor among the approximately 400 seronegative members of the cohort. A peripheral blood sample was collected from each donor, and TCR beta sequencing was performed on peripheral blood mononuclear cells. Genomic DNA was extracted from the blood cell samples with the Qiagen DNeasy Blood Extraction Kit. The TCR was taken from a boy younger than 18 in good health and CMV-seronegative. Here the chain combines TRBV19 and TRBJ1-2; the D gene is not confidently resolved. The specimen was PBMCs. The bases are TGTGCCAGTAGCTCCGAGGGCTATGGCTACACCTTC. Its protein is CASSSEGYGYTF.